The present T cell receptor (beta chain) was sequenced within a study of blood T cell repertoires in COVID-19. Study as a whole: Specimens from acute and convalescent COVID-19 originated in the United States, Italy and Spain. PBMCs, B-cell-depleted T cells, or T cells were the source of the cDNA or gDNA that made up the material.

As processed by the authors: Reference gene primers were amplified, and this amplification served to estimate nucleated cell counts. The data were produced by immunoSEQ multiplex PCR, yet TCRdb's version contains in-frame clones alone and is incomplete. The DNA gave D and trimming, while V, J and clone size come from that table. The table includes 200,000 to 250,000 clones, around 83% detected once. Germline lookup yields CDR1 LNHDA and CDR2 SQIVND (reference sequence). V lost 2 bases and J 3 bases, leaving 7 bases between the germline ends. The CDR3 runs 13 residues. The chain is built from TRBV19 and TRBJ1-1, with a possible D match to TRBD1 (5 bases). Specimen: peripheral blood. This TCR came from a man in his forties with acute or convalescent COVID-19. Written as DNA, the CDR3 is TGTGCCAGTAGTATACAGGGCGACACTGAAGCTTTCTTT. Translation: CASSIQGDTEAFF.